The 5 T cell receptor beta chains reported below all come from one sample, sequenced in a study of blood T cell repertoires in COVID-19. Libraries were prepared by immunoSEQ multiplex PCR; TCRdb keeps only in-frame clonotypes and omits some of them. The table records 35,000 to 45,000 clones, about nine tenths of them present only once. The sample taken for sequencing was peripheral blood. These receptors were taken from a woman at least 80 years old with acute or convalescent COVID-19.

The chain couples TRBV9 to TRBJ2-7, with D unclear. Deletions cut 0 bases from V and 5 bases from J, with 9 bases between. The CDR3 contains 13 residues. Looked up from germline, CDR1 is SGDLS and CDR2 is YYNGEE. The CDR3 sequence: CASSVGAVHEQYF. The DNA of the CDR3 is TGTGCCAGCAGCGTAGGGGCAGTTCACGAGCAGTACTTC. Full variable domain (remainder filled in from reference TRBV9 and TRBJ2-7): DSGVTQTPKHLITATGQRVTLRCSPRSGDLSVYWYQQSLDQGLQFLIQYYNGEERAKGNILERFSAQQFPDLHSELNLSSLELGDSALYFCASSVGAVHEQYFGPGTRLTVT.

This clone was counted once. The rearrangement joins TRBV6-5 to TRBJ1-3; D gene ambiguous. Deletions cut 3 bases from V and 0 bases from J, with 6 bases between. This CDR3 has 14 residues. Germline-derived CDR1 and CDR2 are MNHEY and SVGAGI. CDR3 sequence: CASSYRASGNTIYF. CDR3 coding DNA: TGTGCCAGCAGTTATCGCGCCTCTGGAAACACCATATATTTT.

The CDR3 sequence is CASSQYSKETQYF. The DNA for the CDR3 is TGTGCCAGCAGCCAATACTCAAAAGAGACCCAGTACTTC. The chain links TRBV3-1 (or the pseudogene TRBV3-2) to TRBJ2-5; no definite D call. V gave up 2 bases and J gave up 3 bases, with 7 bases separating them. This CDR3 spans 13 amino acids. Germline values: CDR1 LGHDT, CDR2 YNNKEL (reference sequence).

V usage is TRBV5-4 and J usage is TRBJ2-1; maybe TRBD1 (6 bases). V lost 3 bases and J lost 3, with 16 bases in between. The germline gives CDR1 SGHNT, CDR2 YYREEE (reference sequence). The CDR3 runs 16 residues. The CDR3 nucleotides are TGTGCCAGCAGCTCAACGGGCAGGGGAGACTACAATGAGCAGTTCTTC. Encoded protein: CASSSTGRGDYNEQFF. Based on the CDR3 plus reference TRBV5-4 and TRBJ2-1, the full variable domain is ETGVTQSPTHLIKTRGQQVTLRCSSQSGHNTVSWYQQALGQGPQFIFQYYREEENGRGNFPPRFSGLQFPNYSSELNVNALELDDSALYLCASSSTGRGDYNEQFFGPGTRLTVL.

The chain is built from TRBV19 and TRBJ1-2; 8 bases map to TRBD1. J gave up 2 bases and V 4 bases, and 6 bases lay outside the gene matches. The germline gives CDR1 LNHDA, CDR2 SQIVND (reference sequence). The CDR3 covers 15 residues. The CDR3 nucleotides read TGTGCCAGTAGTAGCGGACAGGGATGGAACTATGGCTACACCTTC. This sequence encodes CASSSGQGWNYGYTF.